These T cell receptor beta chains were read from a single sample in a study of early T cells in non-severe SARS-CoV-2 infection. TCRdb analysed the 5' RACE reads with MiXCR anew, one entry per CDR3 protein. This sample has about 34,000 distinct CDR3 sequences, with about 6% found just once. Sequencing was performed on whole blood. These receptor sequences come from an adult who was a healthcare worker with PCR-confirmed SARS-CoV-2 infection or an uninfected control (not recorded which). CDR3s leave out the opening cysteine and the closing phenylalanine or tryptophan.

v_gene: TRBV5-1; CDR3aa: ASSFGRETISGYT
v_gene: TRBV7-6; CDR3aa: ASSSGTGASQPQH
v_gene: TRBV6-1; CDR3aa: ASTRDRVAGGYEQY
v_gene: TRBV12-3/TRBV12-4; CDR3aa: ASSFWGNSNQPQH
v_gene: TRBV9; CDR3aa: ASSVGRASSGANVLT
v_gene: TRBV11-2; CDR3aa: ASSPRTIHYEQY
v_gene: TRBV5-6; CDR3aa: ASSKMSSGTEAF
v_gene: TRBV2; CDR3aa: ASSDRGRGQPQH
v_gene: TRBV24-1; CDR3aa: ATSLGRFTEAI
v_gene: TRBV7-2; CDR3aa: ASSATGGQGAYEQY
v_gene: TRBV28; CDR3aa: ASSLPWTGPYNEQF
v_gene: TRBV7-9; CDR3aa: ASRRQGSNEQY
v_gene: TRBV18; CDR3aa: ASSIRGWNQPQH
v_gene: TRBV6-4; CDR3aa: ASSAKDGYGYT
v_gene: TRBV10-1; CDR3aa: ASSASHTGGETQY
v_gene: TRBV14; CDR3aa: ASSSVGSSYNEQF
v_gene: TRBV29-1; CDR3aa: SVDSDREQY
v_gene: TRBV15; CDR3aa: ATSRGLGSGAKNIQY
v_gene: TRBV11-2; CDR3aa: ASSSIQGPGSYEQY
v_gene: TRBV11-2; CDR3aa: ASSPGTALLNQPQH
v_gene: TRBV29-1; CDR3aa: SVEDAAGQGGELF
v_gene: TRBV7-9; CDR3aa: ASSLTEIYGYT
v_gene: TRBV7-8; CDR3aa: ASSLLLGTNEQF
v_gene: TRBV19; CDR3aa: ASSIGQASYEQY